What follows describes a single T cell receptor (beta chain). Additional DNA sequences in this sample encode the identical CDR3. The V and J ends lost 5 bases and 0 bases, in that order; junction bases with no gene match: 1. The CDR3 covers 15 residues. CDR1 and CDR2 (germline): SEHNR, FQNEAQ (reference sequence). The data were produced by immunoSEQ multiplex PCR, yet TCRdb's version contains in-frame clones alone and is incomplete. The sample has approximately 170,000 clones, less than 90% seen once. The data were taken from a study of blood T cell repertoires in COVID-19. The sample consisted of peripheral blood. The chain is built from TRBV7-9 and TRBJ2-1, with 10 bases aligning to TRBD2. The receptor was derived from a woman aged 70-85 years with acute or convalescent COVID-19. In DNA form, the CDR3 reads TGTGCCAGCAGCCCTAGCGGGAGCTCCTACAATGAGCAGTTCTTC. This codes for CASSPSGSSYNEQFF.